This T cell receptor beta chain originates from a study of T cells in Graves' hyperthyroidism and ophthalmopathy. Broader study findings: Researchers found most expanded thyroid clonotypes above 0.001 in blood as well. A model of 13 V-J features distinguished ophthalmopathy from stable hyperthyroidism.

Per germline, CDR1 KGHSH and CDR2 LQKENI. V was cut by 3 bases and J by 2 bases, with 10 bases left in between. The CDR3 runs to 15 residues. Each ophthalmopathy patient scored at least 3 on the Clinical Activity Score and at least 4 on NOSPECS grade, with duration under 3 months. Cells are PBMCs isolated from about 10 ml of fresh blood. For this clonotype: What it binds is not known.

Using RNA transcripts as the source, TCR beta CDR3 regions were amplified. Initially, a first-round RT-PCR of the TCR CDR3 employed the HTBI primer set. Each CDR3 protein gets one entry after TCRdb re-called the multiplex PCR reads with MiXCR. The data contain around 370,000 distinct CDR3 sequences, about 18% of them singletons. The chain uses TRBV18 and TRBJ1-4; D gene unclear. This clonotype was obtained from a man younger than 35 with Graves' ophthalmopathy. The sequenced sample was blood. CDR3 loop: CASSPGWNTNEKLFF. CDR3 in DNA: TGTGCCAGCTCACCCGGGTGGAACACTAATGAAAAACTGTTTTTT.